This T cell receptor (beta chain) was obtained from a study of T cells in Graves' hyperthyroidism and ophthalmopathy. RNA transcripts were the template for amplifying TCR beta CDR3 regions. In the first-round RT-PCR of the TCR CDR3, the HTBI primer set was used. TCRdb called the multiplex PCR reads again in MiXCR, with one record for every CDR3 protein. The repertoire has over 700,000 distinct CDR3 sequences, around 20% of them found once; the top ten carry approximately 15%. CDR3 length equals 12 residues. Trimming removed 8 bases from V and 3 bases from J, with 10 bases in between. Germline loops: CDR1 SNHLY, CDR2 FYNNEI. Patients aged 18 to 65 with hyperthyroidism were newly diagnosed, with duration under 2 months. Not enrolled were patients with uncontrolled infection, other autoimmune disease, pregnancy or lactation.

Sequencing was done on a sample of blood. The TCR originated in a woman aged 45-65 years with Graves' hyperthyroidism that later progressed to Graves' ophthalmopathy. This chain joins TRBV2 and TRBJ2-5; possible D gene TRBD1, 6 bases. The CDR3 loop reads CASAEGEETQYF. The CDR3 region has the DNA TGTGCCAGCGCCGAGGGGGAAGAGACCCAGTACTTC.